The 32 T cell receptor beta chains below come from one sample, sequenced in a study of CD8+CD57+ T cells in acquired aplastic anemia. The template for TCR beta VDJ and CDR3 sequence profiling was genomic DNA. TCRdb analysed the reads with MiXCR anew, one entry per CDR3 protein. The sample has 350,000 to 450,000 distinct CDR3 sequences; 65% to 80% are singletons. The sample comprised sorted CD4+, CD8+, or CD8+CD57+ T cells (not recorded which) from PBMCs. The receptors derive from a human donor in good health, serving as a control.

The gene calls are TRBV7-2 and TRBJ2-2; D remains ambiguous. There are 15 residues in the CDR3. Germline V gene lookup returns CDR1 SGHTA and CDR2 FQGNSA. V was trimmed by 1 base and J by 17 bases, leaving 23 bases between them. CDR3 region: CASSLVPQSYEQYFF. Written as DNA, the CDR3 is TGTGCCAGCAGCTTAGTTCCCCAGTCCTACGAGCAGTACTTTTTT.

This chain uses TRBV12-3 or TRBV12-4 with TRBJ2-1; tentative D call: TRBD2 (5 bases). The CDR3 sequence is 16 residues long. Between the trimmed V and J ends, which lost 7 bases and 4 bases, there was a span of 20 bases. This chain's CDR3 is CASTILVQRQYNEQFF. The CDR3 bases are TGTGCCAGCACCATACTAGTCCAGCGTCAGTACAATGAGCAGTTCTTC.

Ten or more counts support this clonotype. The chain carries TRBV4-1 and TRBJ1-1; TRBD1 aligns across 8 bases. Per germline, CDR1 MGHRA and CDR2 YSYEKL. This CDR3 has 13 amino acids. Germline trimming cut 5 bases from V and 11 bases from J; bases unmatched to any gene: 10. The CDR3 nucleotides are TGCGCCAGCAGCATACCGGACAGGGTCACCGCTTTCTTT. This codes for CASSIPDRVTAFF.

This clonotype was detected ten times or more. Here the CDR3 reads CASSQGPGQGAGETQYF. For the CDR3, the DNA is TGCGCCAGCAGCCAAGGCCCCGGACAGGGGGCTGGAGAGACCCAGTACTTC. J is TRBJ2-5 and V is TRBV4-1, with 11 bases matching TRBD1. The CDR3 totals 17 residues. With 1 base clipped from V and 4 bases from J, the junction kept 8 bases outside the gene matches. Germline V gene sequence: CDR1 MGHRA, CDR2 YSYEKL.

This chain connects TRBV4-1 to TRBJ2-5; 9 bases match TRBD2. This CDR3 has 17 residues. V lost 1 base and J lost 2; bases outside the gene matches: 8. Germline CDR1 is MGHRA and CDR2 is YSYEKL. The CDR3 loop is CASSQAEAGGEQETQYF. The CDR3 coding sequence is TGCGCCAGCAGCCAAGCTGAGGCGGGAGGGGAACAAGAGACCCAGTACTTC.

This clonotype was counted ten times or more. J is TRBJ1-4 and V is TRBV4-3, with D unclear. The V gene lost 0 bases and the J gene lost 7 bases, with 12 bases spanning the gap. Germline CDR1 and CDR2: LGHNA and YSLEER. This CDR3 has 15 residues. The CDR3, as DNA: TGCGCCAGCAGCCAAGATTTAGCATGGACTGAAAAACTGTTTTTT. Translated, it gives CASSQDLAWTEKLFF.

For this clonotype: One junction end disagrees with the germline gene, perhaps due to a read error. V gene TRBV7-9 combines with J gene TRBJ1-1; D not certain. There are 14 residues in the CDR3. Germline CDR1 is SEHNR and CDR2 is FQNEAQ (reference sequence). CDR3 in amino acids: CASSLDRETQYAWF. The CDR3, as DNA: TGTGCCAGCAGCTTGGACCGAGAGACCCAGTACGCTTGGTTC. Full variable domain (outside the CDR3, taken from reference TRBV7-9 and TRBJ1-1): DTGVSQNPRHKITKRGQNVTFRCDPISEHNRLYWYRQTLGQGPEFLTYFQNEAQLEKSRLLSDRFSAERPKGSFSTLEIQRTEQGDSAMYLCASSLDRETQYAWFGQGTRLTVV.

This clonotype appeared a single time. The junction does not match germline at one end; this may be a read error. The DNA of the CDR3 is TGTGCCAGCAGTAACTCAGGGGCTGGGGCCAACGTCCTGTCTTTC. As protein: CASSNSGAGANVLSF. The chain is built from TRBV2 and TRBJ2-6; possibly TRBD1 for D (6 bases). This CDR3 is built from 15 residues. Germline V gene data show CDR1 as SNHLY and CDR2 as FYNNEI.

The chain is built from TRBV9 and TRBJ2-7; D is perhaps TRBD1 (6 bases). CDR3 length: 14 residues. V lost 4 bases and J 2 bases, leaving 13 bases between the germline ends. Germline loops: CDR1 SGDLS, CDR2 YYNGEE. The CDR3 loop is CASSLGAHTYEQYF. The DNA of the CDR3 is TGTGCCAGCAGCTTGGGGGCACACACCTACGAGCAGTACTTC.

The chain joins TRBV9 to TRBJ2-7; D possibly uses TRBD1 or TRBD2 (5 bases each). V was clipped by 3 bases and J by 5 bases, with 12 bases between them. CDR1 is SGDLS and CDR2 is YYNGEE in the germline V gene. The CDR3 loop spans 13 amino acids. CDR3 coding DNA: TGTGCCAGCAGCGCGGGACCTAGGGACGAGCAGTACTTC. Amino acid sequence: CASSAGPRDEQYF.

About this clonotype: As the CDR3 is not closed by the conserved phenylalanine or tryptophan, this likely results from a read error. The DNA is omitted, as the CDR3 cannot be located on it reliably, and the CDR3 follows TCRdb's listing. This rearrangement joins TRBV20-1 to TRBJ2-3; TRBD1, as called in the table, went unchecked against the DNA. From germline, CDR1 is DFQATT and CDR2 SNEGSKA (reference sequence). The CDR3 region is 8 residues in length, termini included. The CDR3 reads CSASMQRG.

The gene calls are TRBV30 and TRBJ1-2; D gene ambiguous. The V end lost 0 bases, the J end lost 1 base, and 12 bases lay between the germline ends. The length of the CDR3 is 15 residues. Germline CDR1 is GTSNPN and CDR2 is SVGIG (reference sequence). The CDR3 DNA sequence: TGTGCCTGGAGTGTGCTAGGTCGGCTTAACTATGGCTACACCTTC. This gives the protein CAWSVLGRLNYGYTF.

The chain has TRBV2 and TRBJ2-7; tentatively, D is TRBD1 or TRBD2 (5 bases each). Germline CDR1 and CDR2: SNHLY and FYNNEI. This CDR3 comprises 13 residues. Between the trimmed V and J ends, which lost 3 bases and 6 bases, there was a span of 12 bases. Here the CDR3 reads CASSEERDGEQYF. DNA of the CDR3: TGTGCCAGCAGTGAGGAGAGGGACGGCGAGCAGTACTTC.

This clonotype has at least ten counts. The J gene is TRBJ1-1, the V gene TRBV3-1; D unresolved. CDR1 and CDR2 (germline): LGHDT, YNNKEL (reference sequence). CDR3 length: 15 amino acids. V lost 1 base and J 7 bases, leaving 16 bases between the germline ends. DNA for the CDR3: TGTGCCAGCAGCCAAGGCTATCGGGGTGCGTATGAAGCTTTCTTT. It translates to CASSQGYRGAYEAFF.

This clonotype was counted many times. The rearrangement uses TRBV20-1 and TRBJ1-6; weak D call: TRBD1 (6 bases). Per the germline V gene, CDR1 is DFQATT and CDR2 is SNEGSKA (reference sequence). V shed 0 bases and J shed 8 bases, with 14 bases lying between them. CDR3 length equals 15 residues. The CDR3 loop reads CSARDPGPGDSPLHF. The CDR3 nucleotides read TGCAGTGCTAGAGATCCGGGCCCAGGGGATTCACCCCTCCACTTT.

This clonotype appeared many times. V is TRBV19 and J is TRBJ1-4; D is unclear. CDR1 is LNHDA, CDR2 SQIVND, per germline (reference sequence). This CDR3 comprises 13 residues. V was trimmed by 4 bases and J by 8 bases, leaving 11 bases between them. The CDR3 DNA follows: TGTGCCAGTAGTACCGGAGGGAACGAAAAACTGTTTTTT. It translates to CASSTGGNEKLFF.

The count of this clonotype is one. A much larger clone lies a single base off, so this may be a read error. The chain employs TRBV6-1 and TRBJ2-5; 8 nucleotides line up with TRBD1. The CDR3 is 14 residues long. Germline values: CDR1 MNHNS, CDR2 SASEGT. V trimming: 5 bases; J trimming: 5 bases; junction bases outside the gene matches: 7. The CDR3 DNA reads as TGTGCCAGCAGTTGCGGACAGGGTTTGGAGACCCAGTACTTC. Translating it yields CASSCGQGLETQYF.

The gene calls are TRBV9 and TRBJ1-3; the D is unclear. The germline V and J ends were trimmed by 3 bases and 6 bases, with 19 bases remaining between them. CDR3 length: 16 amino acids. Per the germline V gene, CDR1 is SGDLS and CDR2 is YYNGEE. CDR3 DNA sequence: TGTGCCAGCAGCGCAACGGCAGCAACACTGAAAAACACCATATATTTT. Its translation: CASSATAATLKNTIYF.

Notes on this clonotype: The junction does not match germline at one end; this may be a read error. V and J are TRBV24-1 and TRBJ1-4; D remains ambiguous. This CDR3 has 16 amino acids. Germline CDR1 and CDR2: KGHDR and SFDVKD. This CDR3 is CAISGNQPRGGENLFF. DNA for the CDR3: TGTGCCATCAGTGGGAACCAGCCTCGCGGAGGTGAAAACCTGTTTTTT.

The table lists this clonotype with many counts. The genes are TRBV10-3 and TRBJ1-2, with D possibly being TRBD1 (6 bases). This CDR3 is 14 amino acids long. V was cut by 4 bases and J by 4 bases, with 13 bases left in between. The germline gives CDR1 ENHRY, CDR2 SYGVKD. The CDR3 loop is CAISGGTSVYGYTF. CDR3 nucleotide sequence: TGTGCCATCAGTGGTGGGACAAGTGTCTATGGCTACACCTTC.

The rearrangement joins TRBV11-1 to TRBJ1-1, with D unresolved. CDR3 length: 13 residues. The germline V gene has CDR1 SGHAT and CDR2 FQDESV (reference sequence). Trimming removed 5 bases at V and 2 bases at J, with 9 bases between. The CDR3 loop reads CASSRMSNTEAFF. Written as DNA, the CDR3 is TGTGCCAGCAGCCGGATGTCTAACACTGAAGCTTTCTTT.

The table lists this clonotype with a few counts. The V gene is TRBV12-3 or TRBV12-4, the J gene TRBJ2-6; D remains unclear. There are 17 residues in the CDR3. Between the trimmed V and J ends, which lost 1 base and 2 bases, there was a span of 12 bases. This CDR3 is CASSLGQPGTGANVLTF. The CDR3 DNA is TGTGCCAGCAGTTTAGGGCAGCCCGGAACTGGGGCCAACGTCCTGACTTTC.

Note on this clonotype: The CDR3 does not close with the conserved phenylalanine or tryptophan, likely indicating a read error. The DNA is left out, because the CDR3 cannot be placed on it with certainty; the CDR3 is given as TCRdb lists it. The rearrangement links TRBV7-2 to TRBJ1-5. CDR1 and CDR2 from the germline V gene are SGHTA and FQGNSA. The CDR3 is 13 residues long, counting both termini. This CDR3 reads CASSSGSNQPLHS.

This clonotype was seen repeatedly, ten times or more. V gene TRBV5-4 combines with J gene TRBJ2-5, with 10 positions matching TRBD1. CDR3 length: 14 residues. The germline gives CDR1 SGHNT, CDR2 YYREEE (reference sequence). The V and J ends lost 7 bases and 3 bases, in that order; junction bases with no gene match: 6. The CDR3 nucleotides read TGTGCCAGCGAGAAGACAGGGGGCGAAGAGACCCAGTACTTC. Encoded protein: CASEKTGGEETQYF.

The chain carries TRBV7-2 and TRBJ2-3; D is possibly TRBD1 (5 bases). V shed 7 bases and J shed 15 bases, with 29 bases lying between them. The germline gives CDR1 SGHTA, CDR2 FQGNSA. CDR3 length equals 15 residues. CDR3 bases: TGTGCCAGCACCGCAGGGTATTGCTATGGCTACACCTTCTATTTT. This codes for CASTAGYCYGYTFYF.

The chain combines TRBV7-2 with TRBJ2-1; 7 nucleotides align to TRBD1. CDR1 and CDR2 (germline): SGHTA, FQGNSA. V was clipped by 2 bases and J by 6 bases; unmatched bases: 7. The length of the CDR3 is 15 residues. For the CDR3, the DNA is TGTGCCAGCAGCTTATACGGTGACAGGGCCAATGAGCAGTTCTTC. Protein product: CASSLYGDRANEQFF.

The chain has TRBV10-3 and TRBJ1-5; D is unresolved. V gave up 10 bases and J gave up 5 bases, with 18 bases separating them. CDR3 size: 14 residues. Per the germline V gene, CDR1 is ENHRY and CDR2 is SYGVKD. The DNA of the CDR3 is TGTGCCACCACTGAAAGACGGGCGGATCAGCCCCAGCATTTT. Its translation: CATTERRADQPQHF.

The table lists this clonotype with many counts. This chain joins TRBV18 and TRBJ1-3; D uncertain. Germline V gene sequence: CDR1 KGHSH, CDR2 LQKENI. Trimming removed 3 bases at V and 2 bases at J, with 8 bases between. The CDR3 has 14 residues. The CDR3 coding sequence is TGTGCCAGCTCACCCAATTCAGCTGGAAACACCATATATTTT. Translated, it gives CASSPNSAGNTIYF.

The table lists this clonotype with a few counts. V is TRBV19 and J is TRBJ2-3; TRBD2 matches at 7 bases. V was clipped by 5 bases and J by 6 bases; unmatched bases: 2. This CDR3 region has 12 residues. Germline CDR1 reads LNHDA; CDR2 reads SQIVND (reference sequence). The CDR3 DNA reads as TGTGCCAGTAGTCCCGGGGGGGATACGCAGTATTTT. It yields the protein CASSPGGDTQYF.

On this clonotype itself: Relative to the germline gene, one junction end is altered; a read error may explain this. The V gene is TRBV5-1, the J gene TRBJ1-2; weak D call: TRBD1 (5 bases). Germline-derived CDR1 and CDR2 are SGHRS and YFSETQ. The CDR3 consists of 14 residues. Here the CDR3 reads CASSQGPMGDGYTF. In nucleotides, the CDR3 is TGTGCCAGCAGCCAGGGACCGATGGGCGATGGCTACACCTTC.

A word on this clonotype: Germline is not matched at one junction end, which may reflect a read error. The chain is built from TRBV11-2 and TRBJ2-3, with 8 bases that match TRBD1. This CDR3 has 13 residues. Per the germline V gene, CDR1 is SGHAT and CDR2 is FQNNGV. The CDR3 DNA follows: TGTGCCAGCAGGATGACAGGGGACGATACGCAGTATTTC. Translated, it gives CASRMTGDDTQYF.

The chain employs TRBV5-8 and TRBJ1-1, with 8 positions matching TRBD1. Germline CDR1 is SGHTS and CDR2 is YDEGEE. The CDR3 extends over 15 amino acids. V was pared by 1 base and J by 4 bases, with 6 bases of the junction left unmatched. The CDR3 protein is CASSLRQGTITEAFF. CDR3 DNA sequence: TGTGCCAGCAGCTTGCGACAGGGGACGATCACTGAAGCTTTCTTT.